The rows below give T cell receptor beta chains drawn from one sample of a study of blood T cell repertoires in COVID-19. Produced via immunoSEQ multiplex PCR; TCRdb's table is partial and in-frame only. The table includes over 100,000 clones, 87% detected once. The sample taken for sequencing was peripheral blood. The receptors here all came from a middle-aged man with acute or convalescent COVID-19. CDR3s include the opening cysteine and the closing phenylalanine or tryptophan. The order of the fields is J gene, V gene, D gene, clone size, CDR3 DNA, CDR3 protein. A D gene is named only where the DNA matches it firmly. The size of a clone is reported for some rows only, either as once, few or many, or as a class for expanded clones.

J gene: TRBJ2-2
V gene: TRBV12-5
D gene: TRBD2
clone size: .
CDR3 DNA: TGTGCTAGTGGTTTGGGACTAGCGGGAGCGGACACCGGGGAGCTGTTTTTT
CDR3 protein: CASGLGLAGADTGELFF

J gene: TRBJ1-1
V gene: TRBV14
D gene: .
clone size: once
CDR3 DNA: TGTGCCAGCAGCCAATCCGGCGGAACTGAAGCTTTCTTT
CDR3 protein: CASSQSGGTEAFF

J gene: TRBJ2-7
V gene: TRBV18
D gene: TRBD1
clone size: .
CDR3 DNA: TGTGCCAGCTCACCAAGGACAGGGGACGAGCAGTACTTC
CDR3 protein: CASSPRTGDEQYF

J gene: TRBJ2-1
V gene: TRBV29-1
D gene: .
clone size: .
CDR3 DNA: TGCAGCATCAGGGCCACGTCGGGGCAGTTCTTC
CDR3 protein: CSIRATSGQFF

J gene: TRBJ2-3
V gene: TRBV7-2
D gene: .
clone size: .
CDR3 DNA: TGTGCCAGCAGCTTACAGTCAGGCACAGATACGCAGTATTTT
CDR3 protein: CASSLQSGTDTQYF

J gene: TRBJ2-1
V gene: TRBV3-1/TRBV3-2
D gene: .
clone size: .
CDR3 DNA: TGTGCCAGCAGCCACCGGACAGAGAGAAATGAGCAGTTCTTC
CDR3 protein: CASSHRTERNEQFF

J gene: TRBJ2-7
V gene: TRBV6-4
D gene: TRBD1
clone size: .
CDR3 DNA: TGTGCCAGCAGTGGGGACAGTACGGTAACCTACGAGCAGTACTTC
CDR3 protein: CASSGDSTVTYEQYF

J gene: TRBJ2-1
V gene: TRBV3-1/TRBV3-2
D gene: TRBD2
clone size: .
CDR3 DNA: TGTGCCAGCAGCCCGGTGGGTAGCGGGAGGCTAAGCTCCTACAATGAGCAGTTCTTC
CDR3 protein: CASSPVGSGRLSSYNEQFF

J gene: TRBJ2-1
V gene: TRBV7-9
D gene: .
clone size: .
CDR3 DNA: TGTGCCAGCAGCTTAGGGACTGTTGAGCAGTTCTTC
CDR3 protein: CASSLGTVEQFF

J gene: TRBJ2-3
V gene: TRBV28
D gene: TRBD2
clone size: .
CDR3 DNA: TGTGCCAGCAGTTCCCTAGCGGGAGGCACAGATACGCAGTATTTT
CDR3 protein: CASSSLAGGTDTQYF

J gene: TRBJ2-2
V gene: TRBV10-3
D gene: .
clone size: .
CDR3 DNA: TGTGCCATCAGAGGAGGGGGGGCGATCACCGGGGAGCTGTTTTTT
CDR3 protein: CAIRGGGAITGELFF

J gene: TRBJ2-5
V gene: TRBV9
D gene: .
clone size: .
CDR3 DNA: TGTGCCAGCAGCGTAGGACAGATCCAAGAGACCCAGTACTTC
CDR3 protein: CASSVGQIQETQYF

J gene: TRBJ2-2
V gene: TRBV7-9
D gene: TRBD1
clone size: .
CDR3 DNA: TGTGCCAGCAGCTTATGGGGACAGGGGGAAACCGGGGAGCTGTTTTTT
CDR3 protein: CASSLWGQGETGELFF

J gene: TRBJ2-3
V gene: TRBV24-1
D gene: .
clone size: .
CDR3 DNA: TGTGCCACCAGTGAGCCGAAACAGGGTATTACGCAGTATTTT
CDR3 protein: CATSEPKQGITQYF

J gene: TRBJ2-3
V gene: TRBV2
D gene: .
clone size: many
CDR3 DNA: TGTGCCAGCAGTGACGCAGGGGTGGGCACAGATACGCAGTATTTT
CDR3 protein: CASSDAGVGTDTQYF

J gene: TRBJ1-6
V gene: TRBV4-2
D gene: TRBD1
clone size: .
CDR3 DNA: TGTGCCAGCAGCCAAGATTGGGACAGGGGTTATAATTCACCCCTCCACTTT
CDR3 protein: CASSQDWDRGYNSPLHF